The 11 T cell receptor beta chains reported below all come from one sample, sequenced in a study of blood T cells in healthy people across ages. Alongside a J-beta primer mix, a sample-barcoded 5' primer served in a second PCR lasting about 7 to 11 cycles. TCRdb re-called the 5' RACE reads with MiXCR, one entry per CDR3 protein. Among about 800,000 distinct CDR3 sequences, roughly 60% were seen once, and the ten largest hold approximately 20%. Sample: blood. Receptor source: a man aged 25-45 years in good health.

This chain uses TRBV4-3 with TRBJ1-5, with D possibly matching TRBD1 (5 bases). CDR1 and CDR2 (germline): LGHNA, YSLEER. V gave up 0 bases and J gave up 5 bases, with 14 bases separating them. The CDR3 is 16 amino acids. The CDR3 loop reads CASSQEQGSGDQPQHF. The CDR3, as DNA: TGCGCCAGCAGCCAAGAGCAGGGAAGTGGTGATCAGCCCCAGCATTTT.

V gene TRBV28 combines with J gene TRBJ2-1, with D maybe TRBD2 (6 bases). Trimming stripped 10 bases from V and 10 bases from J, with 23 bases between. Germline CDR1 is MDHEN and CDR2 is SYDVKM. This CDR3 is built from 14 residues. The CDR3 is CATQWGREVGEQFF. The CDR3, as DNA: TGTGCCACCCAATGGGGCAGGGAGGTTGGGGAGCAGTTCTTC.

The chain is built from TRBV12-3 or TRBV12-4 and TRBJ1-2; TRBD1 might be the D (6 bases). This CDR3 spans 12 amino acids. V lost 7 bases and J lost 8, with 14 bases in between. CDR3 residues: CASKDSSSGYTF. CDR3 nucleotides: TGTGCCAGCAAGGACAGTTCCTCGGGCTACACCTTC.

The V call is TRBV7-2, the J call TRBJ2-5; 7 bases are shared with TRBD1. The junction had 12 bases not matched to a gene; V was cut back by 3 bases and J by 2 bases. Germline V CDR1 and CDR2: SGHTA, FQGNSA. This CDR3 region has 17 residues. CDR3: CASSLRGKGAEQETQYF. CDR3 nucleotides: TGTGCCAGCAGCTTGAGGGGCAAGGGGGCGGAGCAAGAGACCCAGTACTTC.

This chain links TRBV29-1 with TRBJ2-5, with 10 bases matching TRBD2. Germline V CDR1 and CDR2: SQVTM, ANQGSEA. J gave up 11 bases and V 0 bases, and 15 bases lay outside the gene matches. This CDR3 comprises 16 residues. CDR3 sequence: CSVEEPLAGVEDEQYF. The CDR3 region has the DNA TGCAGCGTTGAAGAACCCCTAGCGGGAGTTGAAGATGAGCAGTACTTC. Full variable domain (outside the CDR3, taken from reference TRBV29-1 and TRBJ2-5): SAVISQKPSRDICQRGTSLTIQCQVDSQVTMMFWYRQQPGQSLTLIATANQGSEATYESGFVIDKFPISRPNLTFSTLTVSNMSPEDSSIYLCSVEEPLAGVEDEQYFGPGTRLLVL.

This clonotype appeared once. The V call is TRBV3-1, the J call TRBJ2-5; 7 nucleotides line up with TRBD2. This CDR3 comprises 18 residues. The germline V gene has CDR1 LGHDT and CDR2 YNNKEL (reference sequence). Germline trimming cut 1 base from V and 4 bases from J; bases unmatched to any gene: 15. The CDR3 nucleotides are TGTGCCAGCAGCCAAGGGGTCCAGGCGTGGCGGGAGTTAGAGACCCAGTACTTC. Its translation: CASSQGVQAWRELETQYF.

The V gene is TRBV21-1, the J gene TRBJ2-1. TRBV21-1 constitutes a pseudogene. The CDR3 is 15 amino acids. CDR3 nucleotides: TGTGCCAGCAGCAAAACGACCAAACCCTACAATGAGCAGTTCTTC. This codes for CASSKTTKPYNEQFF.

The rearrangement joins TRBV12-3 or TRBV12-4 to TRBJ2-6; 7 nucleotides line up with TRBD1. After removal of 6 bases from V and 0 bases from J, the junction contained 5 bases not matched to a gene. The CDR3 totals 16 residues. CDR3 sequence: CASRGTVLSGANVLTF. The CDR3 region has the DNA TGTGCCAGCAGGGGGACAGTCCTCTCTGGGGCCAACGTCCTGACTTTC.

This chain connects TRBV20-1 to TRBJ2-3; TRBD2 might be the D (7 bases). Germline CDR1 DFQATT, CDR2 SNEGSKA (reference sequence). V lost 7 bases and J lost 4, with 18 bases in between. The CDR3 totals 14 residues. The CDR3 spells CSVPNRGASDTQYF. The CDR3 nucleotides read TGCAGTGTCCCAAACCGGGGGGCATCAGATACGCAGTATTTT.

This clonotype was counted many times. This chain joins TRBV29-1 and TRBJ2-5; D remains unclear. The CDR3 extends over 13 amino acids. Trimming removed 4 bases from V and 0 bases from J, with 9 bases in between. Germline values: CDR1 SQVTM, CDR2 ANQGSEA. DNA for the CDR3: TGCAGCGTTGTAGGGATCTACCAAGAGACCCAGTACTTC. Translation gives CSVVGIYQETQYF.

V usage is TRBV20-1 and J usage is TRBJ2-4; 7 positions match TRBD2. The closer fit of TRBJ2-5 to the DNA end suggests the J call may be wrong. The length of the CDR3 is 14 residues. Per the germline V gene, CDR1 is DFQATT and CDR2 is SNEGSKA (reference sequence). CDR3 protein: CSASDPGRVQTQYF. CDR3 sequence (DNA): TGCAGTGCTAGCGATCCAGGGAGGGTCCAGACCCAGTACTTC.